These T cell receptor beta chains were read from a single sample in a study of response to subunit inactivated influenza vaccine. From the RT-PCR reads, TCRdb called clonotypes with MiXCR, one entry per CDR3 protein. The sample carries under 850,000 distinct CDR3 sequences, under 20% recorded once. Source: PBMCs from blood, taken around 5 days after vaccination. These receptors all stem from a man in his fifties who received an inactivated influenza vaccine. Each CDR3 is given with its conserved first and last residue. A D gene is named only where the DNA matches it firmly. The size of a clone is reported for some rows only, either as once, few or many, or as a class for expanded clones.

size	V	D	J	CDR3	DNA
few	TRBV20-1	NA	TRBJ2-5	CSAESAGETQYF	TGCAGTGCTGAGAGTGCTGGGGAGACCCAGTACTTC
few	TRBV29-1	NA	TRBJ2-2	CSAGIANANTGELFF	TGCAGCGCAGGGATTGCGAACGCGAACACCGGGGAGCTGTTTTTT
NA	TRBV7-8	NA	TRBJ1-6	CASSLVPGSNSPLHF	TGTGCCAGCAGCTTAGTCCCAGGGAGCAATTCACCCCTCCACTTT
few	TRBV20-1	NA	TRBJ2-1	CSVLASSTYNEQFF	TGCAGTGTATTGGCTAGCTCAACATACAATGAGCAGTTCTTC
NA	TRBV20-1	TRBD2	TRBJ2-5	CSAKTSGKQETQYF	TGCAGTGCCAAGACTAGCGGGAAACAAGAGACCCAGTACTTC
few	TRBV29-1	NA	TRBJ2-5	CSVHAWETQYF	TGCAGCGTTCATGCTTGGGAGACCCAGTACTTC
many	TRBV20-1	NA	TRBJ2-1	CSARVEDPRDNEQFF	TGCAGTGCTAGAGTCGAAGATCCCCGGGACAATGAGCAGTTCTTC
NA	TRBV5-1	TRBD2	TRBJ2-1	CASSLSSGGLAEQFF	TGCGCCAGCAGCTTGAGTTCGGGAGGACTTGCTGAGCAGTTCTTC
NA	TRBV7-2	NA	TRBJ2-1	CASSLVAVDYNEQFF	TGTGCCAGCAGCTTAGTAGCGGTAGATTACAATGAGCAGTTCTTC
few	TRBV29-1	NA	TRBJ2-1	CSVEDLKRSSYNEQFF	TGCAGCGTTGAAGATCTTAAGCGGAGCTCCTACAATGAGCAGTTCTTC
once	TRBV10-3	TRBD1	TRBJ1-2	CAISEFVRDRTYGYTF	TGTGCCATCAGTGAGTTTGTGAGGGACAGGACCTATGGCTACACCTTC
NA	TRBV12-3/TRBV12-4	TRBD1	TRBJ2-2	CASRRTGTALSLLFF	TGTGCCAGCAGACGAACCGGGACAGCTCTATCCCTGCTGTTTTTT
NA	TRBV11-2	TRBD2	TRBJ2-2	CASSLDLPLAGRPNTGELFF	TGTGCCAGCAGCTTAGATCTTCCCCTAGCGGGGCGTCCGAACACCGGGGAGCTGTTTTTT
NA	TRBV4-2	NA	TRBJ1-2	CASSPGRLGFGYTF	TGTGCCAGCAGCCCCGGACGCCTAGGATTTGGCTACACCTTC
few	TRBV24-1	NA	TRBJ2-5	CATSESLGRPTGETQYF	TGTGCCACCAGTGAGTCACTAGGACGTCCGACGGGAGAGACCCAGTACTTC
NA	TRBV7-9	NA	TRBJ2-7	CASSPRGLVSYEQYF	TGTGCCAGCAGCCCCCGGGGACTGGTATCATACGAGCAGTACTTC
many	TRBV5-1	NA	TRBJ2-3	CASSLDGYSTDTQYF	TGCGCCAGCAGCTTGGACGGATATAGCACAGATACGCAGTATTTT
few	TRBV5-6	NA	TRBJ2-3	CASSFLATKRNTDTQYF	TGTGCCAGCAGTTTCCTTGCGACAAAGCGAAACACAGATACGCAGTATTTT
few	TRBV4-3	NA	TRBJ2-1	CASSQDPGRNEQFF	TGCGCCAGCAGCCAAGATCCAGGGCGGAATGAGCAGTTCTTC
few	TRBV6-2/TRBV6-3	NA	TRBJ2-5	CASSYGTEPPPETQYF	TGTGCCAGCAGTTATGGGACGGAACCTCCTCCGGAGACCCAGTACTTC
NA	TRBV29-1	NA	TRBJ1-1	CSVEENGHYTEAFF	TGCAGCGTTGAAGAGAACGGACATTACACTGAAGCTTTCTTT
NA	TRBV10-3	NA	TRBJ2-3	CAISGGLTDTQYF	TGTGCCATCAGTGGTGGGCTAACAGATACGCAGTATTTT
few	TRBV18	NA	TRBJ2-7	CASSRAKTAEQYF	TGTGCCAGCTCCCGAGCTAAGACAGCCGAGCAGTACTTC
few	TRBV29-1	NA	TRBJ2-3	CSVTPRGGGTDTQYF	TGCAGCGTTACCCCGAGGGGGGGCGGAACAGATACGCAGTATTTT
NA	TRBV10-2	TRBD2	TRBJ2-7	CASRGTGGDSYEQYF	TGCGCCAGCAGGGGAACGGGGGGGGACTCCTACGAGCAGTACTTC
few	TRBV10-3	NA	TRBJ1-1	CAIGSQGDTEAFF	TGTGCCATAGGGTCTCAGGGTGATACTGAAGCTTTCTTT
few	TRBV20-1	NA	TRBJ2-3	CSARGSSIADTQYF	TGCAGTGCTAGGGGTAGTAGTATCGCAGATACGCAGTATTTT
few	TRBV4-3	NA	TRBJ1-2	CASSQDARRQLYGYTF	TGCGCCAGCAGCCAAGATGCCCGCAGGCAGCTTTATGGCTACACCTTC
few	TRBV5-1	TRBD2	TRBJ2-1	CASSFGRALYNEQFF	TGCGCCAGCAGCTTTGGGAGGGCCCTTTACAATGAGCAGTTCTTC
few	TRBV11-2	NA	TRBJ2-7	CASSSGQGIVFYEQYF	TGTGCCAGCAGCTCAGGGCAGGGCATAGTATTCTACGAGCAGTACTTC
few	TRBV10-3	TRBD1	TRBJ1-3	CATGTGNSGNTIYF	TGTGCCACTGGGACAGGGAACTCTGGAAACACCATATATTTT
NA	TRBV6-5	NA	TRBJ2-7	CASSYSRGNYEQYF	TGTGCCAGCAGTTATTCACGCGGGAATTACGAGCAGTACTTC
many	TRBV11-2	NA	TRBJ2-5	CASSRDILGGTQYF	TGTGCCAGCAGCCGGGACATCCTTGGGGGGACCCAGTACTTC
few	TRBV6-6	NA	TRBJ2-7	CASSYGQLYEQYF	TGTGCCAGCAGTTACGGCCAACTCTACGAGCAGTACTTC
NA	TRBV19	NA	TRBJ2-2	CASSIGNRELFF	TGTGCCAGTAGTATAGGGAACCGGGAGCTGTTTTTT
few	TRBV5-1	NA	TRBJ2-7	CASSLGGIGPYEQYF	TGCGCCAGCAGCTTGGGGGGGATTGGACCCTACGAGCAGTACTTC
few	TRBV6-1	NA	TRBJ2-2	CASQRVPNTGELFF	TGTGCCAGCCAACGGGTACCGAACACCGGGGAGCTGTTTTTT
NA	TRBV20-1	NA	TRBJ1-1	CSARVTHTEAFF	TGCAGTGCTAGAGTAACACACACTGAAGCTTTCTTT
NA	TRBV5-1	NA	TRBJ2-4	CASSLDPRGPQNIQYF	TGCGCCAGCAGCTTGGATCCCAGGGGACCGCAAAACATTCAGTACTTC
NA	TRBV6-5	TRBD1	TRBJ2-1	CASISGDRGAVHEQFF	TGTGCCAGCATTAGTGGTGACAGGGGTGCAGTGCATGAGCAGTTCTTC
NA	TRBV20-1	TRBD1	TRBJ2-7	CSVIRLDRGSWEQYF	TGCAGTGTTATCAGACTAGACAGGGGGAGTTGGGAGCAGTACTTC
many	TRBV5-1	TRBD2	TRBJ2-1	CASGPQLAGGPNEQFF	TGCGCCAGCGGCCCTCAACTAGCGGGGGGGCCCAATGAGCAGTTCTTC
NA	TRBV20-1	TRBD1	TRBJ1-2	CSAYEQGSGYTF	TGCAGTGCCTATGAACAGGGGTCGGGCTACACCTTC
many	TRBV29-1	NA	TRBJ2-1	CSDQPPRNEQFF	TGCAGCGACCAGCCCCCTAGGAATGAGCAGTTCTTC
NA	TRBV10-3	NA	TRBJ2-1	CATRTERSYNEQFF	TGTGCCACCAGGACAGAGCGCTCCTACAATGAGCAGTTCTTC